Listed below are T cell receptor beta chains from one sample, sequenced in a study. Data came from immunoSEQ multiplex PCR; TCRdb stores just in-frame clones and leaves some out. This table holds approximately 70,000 clones, roughly 93% found once. Sequences were obtained from PBMCs. All receptors come from a man between 40 and 49 years old with rheumatoid arthritis. Both conserved end residues are trimmed from each CDR3. Fields, in order: J gene, V gene, CDR3 protein.

>TRBJ2-5|TRBV19
ASKGPLSRETQY
>TRBJ2-7|TRBV5-1
ASSLYTGTGVGEQY
>TRBJ2-2|TRBV24-1
ATSDPPPGELF
>TRBJ2-5|TRBV9
ASSVSVGGGETQY
>TRBJ1-6|TRBV5-1
ASSLSVSSYNSPLH
>TRBJ1-2|TRBV7-9
ATVTGIYGYT
>TRBJ1-4|TRBV25-1
ASTRTGGRNEKLF
>TRBJ2-1|TRBV4-3
ASSQGARVAGSNEQF
>TRBJ2-5|TRBV20-1
SASSSPRQGGTQY
>TRBJ2-1|TRBV7-3
ASSLEVGGAGEQF
>TRBJ2-1|TRBV12-1
ASSFGTSGGLSYNEQF
>TRBJ2-1|TRBV24-1
ATSDSSGASYNEQF
>TRBJ2-1|TRBV24-1
ATSDLTSGSYNEQF
>TRBJ2-7|TRBV7-2
ASSPTGREQY
>TRBJ2-7|TRBV7-6
ASSLAGASDEQY
>TRBJ2-7|TRBV9
ASSAGGQGFYEQY
>TRBJ2-1|TRBV27
ASSLGTHYNEQF
>TRBJ1-5|TRBV30
AWSVLPGQPQH
>TRBJ1-4|TRBV7-9
ASSLVGTNEKLF
>TRBJ1-5|TRBV7-2
ASSLGSPLVSNQPQH
>TRBJ2-2|TRBV5-1
ASSMENTGELF
>TRBJ2-7|TRBV30
ACLRGTGRNEQY
>TRBJ2-5|TRBV21-1
ASSKYGPVETQY
>TRBJ2-7|TRBV27
ASSSLSSGLISEQY
>TRBJ1-5|TRBV5-8
ASSLVLHSNQPQH
>TRBJ1-1|TRBV5-6
ASSLAPRNTEAF